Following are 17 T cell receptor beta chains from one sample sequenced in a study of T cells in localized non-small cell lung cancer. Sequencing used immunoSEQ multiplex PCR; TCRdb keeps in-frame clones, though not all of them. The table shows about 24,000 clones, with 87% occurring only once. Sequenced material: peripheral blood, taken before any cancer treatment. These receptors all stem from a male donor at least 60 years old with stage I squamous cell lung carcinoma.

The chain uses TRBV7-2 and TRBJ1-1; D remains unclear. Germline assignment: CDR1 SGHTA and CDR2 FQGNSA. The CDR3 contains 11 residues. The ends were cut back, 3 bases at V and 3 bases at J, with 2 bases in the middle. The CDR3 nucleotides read TGTGCCAGCAGCTTTCACACTGAAGCTTTCTTT. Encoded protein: CASSFHTEAFF.

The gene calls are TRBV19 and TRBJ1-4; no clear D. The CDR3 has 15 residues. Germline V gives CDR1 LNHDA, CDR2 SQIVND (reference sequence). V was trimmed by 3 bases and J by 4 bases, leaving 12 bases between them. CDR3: CASSIQSLGNEKLFF. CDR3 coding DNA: TGTGCCAGTAGTATTCAGTCGTTAGGTAATGAAAAACTGTTTTTT.

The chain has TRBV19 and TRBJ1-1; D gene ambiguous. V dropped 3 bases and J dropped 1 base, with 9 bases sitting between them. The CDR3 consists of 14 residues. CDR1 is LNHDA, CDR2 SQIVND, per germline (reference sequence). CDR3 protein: CASSMTIPNTEAFF. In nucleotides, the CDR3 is TGTGCCAGTAGTATGACAATTCCGAACACTGAAGCTTTCTTT.

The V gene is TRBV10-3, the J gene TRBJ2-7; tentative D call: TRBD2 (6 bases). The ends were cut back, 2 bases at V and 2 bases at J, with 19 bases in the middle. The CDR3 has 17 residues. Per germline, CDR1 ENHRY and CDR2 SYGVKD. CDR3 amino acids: CAISERTSGTVAYEQYF. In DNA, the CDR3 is TGTGCCATCAGTGAGCGTACCTCCGGGACTGTAGCCTACGAGCAGTACTTC.

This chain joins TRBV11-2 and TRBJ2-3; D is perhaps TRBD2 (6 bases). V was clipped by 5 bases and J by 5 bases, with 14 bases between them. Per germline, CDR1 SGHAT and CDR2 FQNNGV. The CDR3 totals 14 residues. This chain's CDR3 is CASSLRPSVDTQYF. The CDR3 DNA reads TGTGCCAGCAGCCTAAGGCCTAGCGTAGATACGCAGTATTTT.

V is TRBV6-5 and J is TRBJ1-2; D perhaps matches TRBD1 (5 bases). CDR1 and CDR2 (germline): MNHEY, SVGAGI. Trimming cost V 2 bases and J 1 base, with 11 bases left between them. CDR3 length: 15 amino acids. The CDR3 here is CASSYGRGGNYGYTF. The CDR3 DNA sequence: TGTGCCAGCAGTTACGGACGGGGGGGTAACTATGGCTACACCTTC.

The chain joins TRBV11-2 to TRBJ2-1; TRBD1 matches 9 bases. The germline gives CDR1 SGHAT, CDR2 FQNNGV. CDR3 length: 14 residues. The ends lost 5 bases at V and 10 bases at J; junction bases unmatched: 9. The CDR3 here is CASSLNRGPGEQFF. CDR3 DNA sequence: TGTGCCAGCAGCCTTAACAGGGGGCCGGGGGAGCAGTTCTTC.

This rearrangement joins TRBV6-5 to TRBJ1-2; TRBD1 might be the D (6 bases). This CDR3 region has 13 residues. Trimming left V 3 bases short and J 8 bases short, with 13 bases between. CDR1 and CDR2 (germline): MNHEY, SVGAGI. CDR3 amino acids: CASSYLGGEGYTF. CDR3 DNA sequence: TGTGCCAGCAGTTATTTGGGGGGCGAGGGCTACACCTTC.

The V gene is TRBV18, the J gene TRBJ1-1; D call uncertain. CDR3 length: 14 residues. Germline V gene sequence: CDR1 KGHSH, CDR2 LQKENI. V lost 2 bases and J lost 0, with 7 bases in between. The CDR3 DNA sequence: TGTGCCAGCTCACCAGACCGCATGAACACTGAAGCTTTCTTT. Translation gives CASSPDRMNTEAFF. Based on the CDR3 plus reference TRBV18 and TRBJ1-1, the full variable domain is NAGVMQNPRHLVRRRGQEARLRCSPMKGHSHVYWYRQLPEEGLKFMVYLQKENIIDESGMPKERFSAEFPKEGPSILRIQQVVRGDSAAYFCASSPDRMNTEAFFGQGTRLTVV.

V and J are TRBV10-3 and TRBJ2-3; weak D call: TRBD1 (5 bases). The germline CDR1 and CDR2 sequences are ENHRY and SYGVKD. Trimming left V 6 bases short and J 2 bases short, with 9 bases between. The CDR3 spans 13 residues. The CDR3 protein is CAISRQYTDTQYF. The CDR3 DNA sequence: TGTGCCATCAGCAGACAGTACACAGATACGCAGTATTTT.

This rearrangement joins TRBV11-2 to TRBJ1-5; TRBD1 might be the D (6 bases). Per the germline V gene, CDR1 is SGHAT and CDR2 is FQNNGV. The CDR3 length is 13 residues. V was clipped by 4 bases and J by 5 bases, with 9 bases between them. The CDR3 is CASSSEGDQPQHF. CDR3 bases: TGTGCCAGCAGCTCGGAGGGGGATCAGCCCCAGCATTTT.

CDR3 in amino acids: CASSLAVNQPQHF. CDR3 coding DNA: TGCGCCAGCAGCTTGGCGGTGAATCAGCCCCAGCATTTT. V gene TRBV5-1 combines with J gene TRBJ1-5; D not resolved. Trimming took 0 bases from V and 4 from J, leaving 5 bases between them. Germline V gives CDR1 SGHRS, CDR2 YFSETQ. This CDR3 contains 13 residues.

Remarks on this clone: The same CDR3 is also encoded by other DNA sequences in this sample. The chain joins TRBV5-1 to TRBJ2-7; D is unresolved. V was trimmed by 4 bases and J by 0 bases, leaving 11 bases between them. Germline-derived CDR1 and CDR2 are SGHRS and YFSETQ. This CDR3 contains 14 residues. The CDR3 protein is CASSLRSGSYEQYF. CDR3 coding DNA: TGCGCCAGCAGCCTGAGGTCTGGCTCCTACGAGCAGTACTTC. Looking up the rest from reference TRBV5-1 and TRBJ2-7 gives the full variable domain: KAGVTQTPRYLIKTRGQQVTLSCSPISGHRSVSWYQQTPGQGLQFLFEYFSETQRNKGNFPGRFSGRQFSNSRSEMNVSTLELGDSALYLCASSLRSGSYEQYFGPGTRLTVT.

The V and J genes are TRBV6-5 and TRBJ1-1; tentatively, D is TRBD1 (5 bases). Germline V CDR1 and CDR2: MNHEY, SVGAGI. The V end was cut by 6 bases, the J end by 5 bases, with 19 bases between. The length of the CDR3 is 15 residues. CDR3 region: CASSPERGRRTEAFF. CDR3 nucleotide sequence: TGTGCCAGCAGCCCCGAGCGGGGGAGAAGGACTGAAGCTTTCTTT.

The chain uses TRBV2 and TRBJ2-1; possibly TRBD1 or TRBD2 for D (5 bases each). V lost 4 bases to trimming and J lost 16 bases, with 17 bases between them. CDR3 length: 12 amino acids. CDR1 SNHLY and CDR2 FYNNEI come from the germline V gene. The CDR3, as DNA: TGTGCCAGCAGTGGAGAGCCGGGACGGAACTTCTTC. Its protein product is CASSGEPGRNFF.

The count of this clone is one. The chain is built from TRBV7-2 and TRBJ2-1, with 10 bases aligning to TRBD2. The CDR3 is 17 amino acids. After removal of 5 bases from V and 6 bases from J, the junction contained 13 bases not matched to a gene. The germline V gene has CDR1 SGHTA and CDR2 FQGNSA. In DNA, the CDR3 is TGTGCCAGCAGCGACCCCCTGAGGAGCGGGGGGGCCAATGAGCAGTTCTTC. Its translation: CASSDPLRSGGANEQFF.

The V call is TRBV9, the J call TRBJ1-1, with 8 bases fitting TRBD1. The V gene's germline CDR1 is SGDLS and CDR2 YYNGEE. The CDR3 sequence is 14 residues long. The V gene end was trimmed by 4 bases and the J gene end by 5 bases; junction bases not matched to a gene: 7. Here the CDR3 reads CASSPRTGQTEAFF. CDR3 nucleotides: TGTGCCAGCAGCCCCCGGACAGGGCAAACTGAAGCTTTCTTT.